The sample holds one count of the clone carrying this TCR beta chain. The sample is drawn from a study of blood T cells in healthy people across ages. A sample-barcoded 5' primer and a J-beta primer mix were used in a second PCR of roughly 7 to 11 cycles. A template-switch adaptor that had 12 random nucleotides put a tag on each cDNA molecule. TCRdb independently ran MiXCR on the 5' RACE reads; one entry per CDR3 protein. The sample holds almost 1 million distinct CDR3 sequences, approximately 50% seen once. Germline V gives CDR1 KGHSH, CDR2 LQKENI. There are 13 residues in the CDR3. The sample, 9 to 10 milliliters of peripheral blood, was drawn from each donor.

This TCR derives from a woman aged 60 to 75 in good health. The rearrangement joins TRBV18 to TRBJ2-5; D gene ambiguous. Gene TRBJ2-7 matches the end of the DNA better, so the J call may be wrong. The sample consisted of blood. In DNA form, the CDR3 reads TGTGCCAGCTCACCGCGGCAGAACTACGAGCAGTACTTC. The encoded protein is CASSPRQNYEQYF.